This T cell receptor (beta chain) stems from a study of vaccination and CD4 T cells after COVID-19. Study at large: As a positive control, some control cultures were given a CEFX pool, while others were given an HIV-1 Nef pool or no peptide.

Time point defined: late sampling 161 to 241 days after vaccination in a few convalescent patients. Treatment reported: roughly 11-day PBMC culture with coronavirus spike peptide pools or control peptides (ViraFEST assay). For this clonotype: Its antigen is currently unknown.

The CDR3 runs to 14 residues. V was trimmed by 6 bases and J by 3 bases, leaving 14 bases between them. Germline CDR1 MRHNA, CDR2 SNTAGT. Cultured CD4+ T cell DNA underwent sequencing with the Oncomine TCR Beta short-read assay. One entry per CDR3 protein, called by TCRdb with MiXCR from the PCR reads. Of about 22,000 distinct CDR3 sequences in the sample, roughly two fifths are singletons; the top ten hold just under 30%. This rearrangement joins TRBV6-4 to TRBJ1-1; D is possibly TRBD1 (5 bases). Sequenced here: CD4+ T cells from blood, cultured in vitro, sampled about 7 months after SARS-CoV-2 vaccination. This sequence originates from a human donor who had recovered from COVID-19. CDR3 protein: CASSSDGGDTEAFF. In nucleotides, the CDR3 is TGTGCCAGCAGCTCAGACGGAGGGGACACTGAAGCTTTCTTT.